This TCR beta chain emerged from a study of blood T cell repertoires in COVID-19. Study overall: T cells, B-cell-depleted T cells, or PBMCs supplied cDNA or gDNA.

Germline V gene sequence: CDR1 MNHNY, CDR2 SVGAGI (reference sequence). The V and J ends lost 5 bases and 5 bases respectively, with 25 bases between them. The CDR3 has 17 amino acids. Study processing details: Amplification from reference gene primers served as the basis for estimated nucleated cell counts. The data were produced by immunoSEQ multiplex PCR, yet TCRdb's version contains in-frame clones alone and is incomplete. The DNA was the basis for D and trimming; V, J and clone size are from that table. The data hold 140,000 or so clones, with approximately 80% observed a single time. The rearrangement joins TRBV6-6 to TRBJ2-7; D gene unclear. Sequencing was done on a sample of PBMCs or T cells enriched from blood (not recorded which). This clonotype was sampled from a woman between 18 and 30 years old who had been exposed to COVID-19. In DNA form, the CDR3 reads TGTGCCAGCAGTCATCACCCCCGAAAGGCCTTGGGCCACGAGCAGTACTTC. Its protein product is CASSHHPRKALGHEQYF.